Listed below are T cell receptor beta chains from one sample, sequenced in a study of cytomegalovirus exposure and HLA in healthy donors. Clones were read by immunoSEQ multiplex PCR, and TCRdb kept only the in-frame ones, dropping some. Among roughly 92,000 clones listed, 60% to 80% were seen once. What was sequenced was PBMCs. The receptors come from a woman aged 45 to 65 in good health and CMV-seropositive. The CDR3 runs from the conserved cysteine through the conserved F or W. The order of the fields is CDR3 protein, CDR3 DNA, D gene, J gene, V gene, clone size, CDR3 length. The D gene is left open where the match is weak. Some rows have no size entry. The others give once, few or many, or a class for an expanded clone.

cdr3_aa: CASSLLSGRDGDEQFF; cdr3_nt: TGTGCCAGCAGCTTGCTTAGCGGGAGGGATGGGGATGAGCAGTTCTTC; d_call: TRBD2; j_call: TRBJ2-1; v_call: TRBV5-4; clone_size: NA; cdr3_length: 16
cdr3_aa: CASSFKGGPTNEKLFF; cdr3_nt: TGTGCCAGCAGTTTTAAAGGGGGCCCAACTAATGAAAAACTGTTTTTT; d_call: TRBD1; j_call: TRBJ1-4; v_call: TRBV6-6; clone_size: NA; cdr3_length: 16
cdr3_aa: CASSLVQGGGYGYTF; cdr3_nt: TGTGCCAGCAGCTTAGTGCAGGGGGGCGGGTATGGCTACACCTTC; d_call: TRBD1; j_call: TRBJ1-2; v_call: TRBV11-2; clone_size: few; cdr3_length: 15
cdr3_aa: CASSMGGQGTGELFF; cdr3_nt: TGTGCCAGTAGTATGGGAGGACAGGGAACCGGGGAGCTGTTTTTT; d_call: TRBD1; j_call: TRBJ2-2; v_call: TRBV19; clone_size: NA; cdr3_length: 15
cdr3_aa: CASSWREGELFF; cdr3_nt: TGCGCCAGCAGCTGGCGGGAGGGGGAGCTGTTTTTT; d_call: TRBD2; j_call: TRBJ2-2; v_call: TRBV5-1; clone_size: NA; cdr3_length: 12
cdr3_aa: CASSLYETEVSGNTIYF; cdr3_nt: TGCGCCAGCAGCCTATACGAGACAGAGGTCTCTGGAAACACCATATATTTT; d_call: NA; j_call: TRBJ1-3; v_call: TRBV4-1; clone_size: NA; cdr3_length: 17
cdr3_aa: CASSWTGSQGGEQYF; cdr3_nt: TGTGCCAGCAGCTGGACCGGTTCCCAGGGGGGCGAGCAGTACTTC; d_call: NA; j_call: TRBJ2-7; v_call: TRBV7-2; clone_size: NA; cdr3_length: 15
cdr3_aa: CASSGGTIRVETQYF; cdr3_nt: TGTGCCAGCAGCGGAGGGACGATTAGGGTGGAGACCCAGTACTTC; d_call: NA; j_call: TRBJ2-5; v_call: TRBV5-6; clone_size: NA; cdr3_length: 15
cdr3_aa: CASSVEGGNTIYF; cdr3_nt: TGTGCCAGCAGCGTAGAGGGGGGAAACACCATATATTTT; d_call: NA; j_call: TRBJ1-3; v_call: TRBV9; clone_size: once; cdr3_length: 13
cdr3_aa: CASSQGRQGAIGNTIYF; cdr3_nt: TGCGCCAGCAGCCAAGGTCGACAGGGGGCGATTGGAAACACCATATATTTT; d_call: TRBD1; j_call: TRBJ1-3; v_call: TRBV4-1; clone_size: NA; cdr3_length: 17
cdr3_aa: CASSSRQGRVNTEAFF; cdr3_nt: TGTGCCAGCAGCTCCAGACAGGGAAGGGTGAACACTGAAGCTTTCTTT; d_call: TRBD1; j_call: TRBJ1-1; v_call: TRBV11-2; clone_size: few; cdr3_length: 16
cdr3_aa: CASTPWGYQPQHF; cdr3_nt: TGTGCCAGTACCCCGTGGGGCTACCAGCCCCAGCATTTT; d_call: NA; j_call: TRBJ1-5; v_call: TRBV19; clone_size: NA; cdr3_length: 13
cdr3_aa: CAWSAGLDTEAFF; cdr3_nt: TGTGCCTGGAGTGCGGGACTGGACACTGAAGCTTTCTTT; d_call: NA; j_call: TRBJ1-1; v_call: TRBV30; clone_size: NA; cdr3_length: 13
cdr3_aa: CASSPTGLERGYTF; cdr3_nt: TGTGCCAGCAGTCCCACAGGATTGGAAAGAGGCTACACCTTC; d_call: NA; j_call: TRBJ1-2; v_call: TRBV25-1; clone_size: once; cdr3_length: 14
cdr3_aa: CATAPRGRAGEADTQYF; cdr3_nt: TGTGCCACCGCCCCTCGAGGGAGGGCCGGTGAAGCAGATACGCAGTATTTT; d_call: TRBD2; j_call: TRBJ2-3; v_call: TRBV27; clone_size: NA; cdr3_length: 17
cdr3_aa: CASSLTRGVEQFF; cdr3_nt: TGTGCCAGCAGCTTGACCCGCGGAGTTGAGCAGTTCTTC; d_call: NA; j_call: TRBJ2-1; v_call: TRBV11-2; clone_size: NA; cdr3_length: 13
cdr3_aa: CASSPLTGTYEQYF; cdr3_nt: TGTGCCAGCAGTCCCCTAACAGGAACCTACGAGCAGTACTTC; d_call: NA; j_call: TRBJ2-7; v_call: TRBV6-5; clone_size: NA; cdr3_length: 14
cdr3_aa: CASSWGQGGNEQFF; cdr3_nt: TGTGCCAGCAGCTGGGGTCAGGGTGGAAATGAGCAGTTCTTC; d_call: NA; j_call: TRBJ2-1; v_call: TRBV11-2; clone_size: NA; cdr3_length: 14
cdr3_aa: CASSQTTSDTQYF; cdr3_nt: TGTGCCAGCAGCCAAACTACTTCAGATACGCAGTATTTT; d_call: NA; j_call: TRBJ2-3; v_call: TRBV5-4; clone_size: NA; cdr3_length: 13
cdr3_aa: CASSTQSDTPWETQYF; cdr3_nt: TGTGCCAGCAGCACCCAGTCGGACACCCCATGGGAGACCCAGTACTTC; d_call: NA; j_call: TRBJ2-5; v_call: TRBV9; clone_size: few; cdr3_length: 16
cdr3_aa: CASSADRGEVYGYTF; cdr3_nt: TGTGCCAGTAGTGCCGACAGGGGAGAGGTCTATGGCTACACCTTC; d_call: TRBD1; j_call: TRBJ1-2; v_call: TRBV19; clone_size: NA; cdr3_length: 15
cdr3_aa: CASSLGKGFLGALHF; cdr3_nt: TGCGCCAGCAGCTTGGGAAAGGGTTTCTTAGGGGCCCTCCACTTT; d_call: NA; j_call: TRBJ1-6; v_call: TRBV5-1; clone_size: NA; cdr3_length: 15
cdr3_aa: CASSEQYSNQPQHF; cdr3_nt: TGTGCCAGCAGTGAACAGTATAGCAATCAGCCCCAGCATTTT; d_call: NA; j_call: TRBJ1-5; v_call: TRBV25-1; clone_size: NA; cdr3_length: 14
cdr3_aa: CASSHASGSSYNEQFF; cdr3_nt: TGCGCCAGCAGCCATGCGAGCGGGAGCTCCTACAATGAGCAGTTCTTC; d_call: TRBD2; j_call: TRBJ2-1; v_call: TRBV4-1; clone_size: NA; cdr3_length: 16
cdr3_aa: CASSLSDSNNQPQHF; cdr3_nt: TGTGCCAGCAGCTTATCCGACAGTAACAATCAGCCCCAGCATTTT; d_call: NA; j_call: TRBJ1-5; v_call: TRBV11-2; clone_size: NA; cdr3_length: 15
cdr3_aa: CAWTAGGVYRNTIYF; cdr3_nt: TGTGCCTGGACTGCTGGCGGGGTTTACAGAAACACCATATATTTT; d_call: NA; j_call: TRBJ1-3; v_call: TRBV30; clone_size: NA; cdr3_length: 15
cdr3_aa: CASKPDSSGYTF; cdr3_nt: TGTGCCAGCAAACCGGACAGCTCTGGCTACACCTTC; d_call: NA; j_call: TRBJ1-2; v_call: TRBV2; clone_size: NA; cdr3_length: 12
cdr3_aa: CASSPRTSGRAAGTGELFF; cdr3_nt: TGTGCCAGCAGCCCTAGGACTAGCGGGAGGGCAGCGGGCACCGGGGAGCTGTTTTTT; d_call: TRBD2; j_call: TRBJ2-2; v_call: TRBV2; clone_size: NA; cdr3_length: 19